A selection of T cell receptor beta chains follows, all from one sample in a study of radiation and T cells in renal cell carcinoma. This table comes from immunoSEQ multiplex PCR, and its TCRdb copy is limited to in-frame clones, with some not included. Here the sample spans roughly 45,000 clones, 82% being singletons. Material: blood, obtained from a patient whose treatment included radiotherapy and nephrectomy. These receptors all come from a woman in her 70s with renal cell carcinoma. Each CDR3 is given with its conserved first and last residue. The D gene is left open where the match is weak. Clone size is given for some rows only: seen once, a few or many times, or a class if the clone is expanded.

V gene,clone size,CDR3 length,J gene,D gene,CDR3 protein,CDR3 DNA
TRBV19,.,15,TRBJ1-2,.,CASSASSRSAGGYTF,TGTGCCAGTAGTGCCTCTTCGCGTTCCGCAGGCGGCTACACCTTC
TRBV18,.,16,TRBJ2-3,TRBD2,CASSPPRGRAADTQYF,TGTGCCAGCTCACCACCCCGCGGGAGGGCCGCAGATACGCAGTATTTT
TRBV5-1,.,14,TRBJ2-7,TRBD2,CASSWGLAGYEQYF,TGTGCCAGCAGCTGGGGACTAGCGGGGTACGAGCAGTACTTC
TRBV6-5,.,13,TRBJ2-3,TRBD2,CASGISGVDTQYF,TGTGCCAGCGGAATTAGCGGGGTAGATACGCAGTATTTT
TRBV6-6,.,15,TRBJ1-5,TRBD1,CASRLPGQGNQPQHF,TGTGCCAGCAGGCTCCCGGGACAGGGGAATCAGCCCCAGCATTTT
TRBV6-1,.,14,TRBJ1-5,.,CASSEVNSNQPQHF,TGTGCCAGCAGTGAAGTGAATAGCAATCAGCCCCAGCATTTT
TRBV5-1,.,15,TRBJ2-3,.,CASSPAGGVSDTQYF,TGCGCCAGCAGCCCCGCCGGCGGGGTGAGCGATACGCAGTATTTT
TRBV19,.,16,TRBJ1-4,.,CASSIVQAPTNEKLFF,TGTGCCAGTAGTATAGTCCAGGCCCCAACTAATGAAAAACTGTTTTTT
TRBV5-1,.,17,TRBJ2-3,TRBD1,CASSSPLDRGWSDTQYF,TGCGCCAGCAGCTCGCCTTTAGACAGGGGTTGGAGTGATACGCAGTATTTT
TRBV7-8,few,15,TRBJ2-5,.,CASSWGAGNRETQYF,TGTGCCAGCAGCTGGGGTGCAGGGAATCGAGAGACCCAGTACTTC